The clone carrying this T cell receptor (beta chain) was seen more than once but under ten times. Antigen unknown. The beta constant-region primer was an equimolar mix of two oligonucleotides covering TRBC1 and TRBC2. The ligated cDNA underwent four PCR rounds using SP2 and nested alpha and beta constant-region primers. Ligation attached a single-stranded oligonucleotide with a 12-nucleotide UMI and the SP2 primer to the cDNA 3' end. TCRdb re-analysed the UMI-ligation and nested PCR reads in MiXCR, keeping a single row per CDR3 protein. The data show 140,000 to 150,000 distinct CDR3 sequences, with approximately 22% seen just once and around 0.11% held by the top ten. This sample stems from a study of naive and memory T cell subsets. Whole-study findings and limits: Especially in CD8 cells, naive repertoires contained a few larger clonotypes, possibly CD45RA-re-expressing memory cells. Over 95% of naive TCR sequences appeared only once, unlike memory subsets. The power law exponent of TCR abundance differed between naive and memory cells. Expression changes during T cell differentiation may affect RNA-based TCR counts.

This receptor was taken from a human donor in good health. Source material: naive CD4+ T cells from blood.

CDR3 DNA sequence: TGTGCCAGCAGCTCCCCTACGTGGTACACAGATACGCAGTATTTT. Its protein is CASSSPTWYTDTQYF. This chain uses TRBV7-2 with TRBJ2-3; no reliable D call. The CDR3 sequence is 15 residues long. The germline gives CDR1 SGHTA, CDR2 FQGNSA. The V and J ends lost 4 bases and 2 bases respectively, with 13 bases between them.